A single sample gave rise to the 28 T cell receptor beta chains below, sequenced in a study of CD8 T cells in ankylosing spondylitis. Each CDR3 protein gets one entry after TCRdb re-called the 5' RACE reads with MiXCR. The sample yields around 280,000 distinct CDR3 sequences, roughly 20% seen once. The sample taken for sequencing was blood, either unsorted or a sorted T cell fraction (not recorded which). These receptors all stem from a male donor with ankylosing spondylitis or in good health (not recorded which).

The gene calls are TRBV5-1 and TRBJ2-4, with D possibly being TRBD1 or TRBD2 (5 bases each). Per the germline V gene, CDR1 is SGHRS and CDR2 is YFSETQ. The CDR3 length is 12 residues. The germline V and J ends were trimmed by 0 bases and 9 bases, with 7 bases remaining between them. In DNA form, the CDR3 reads TGCGCCAGCAGCTTGGAGGGGAGCATTCAGTACTTC. Translation: CASSLEGSIQYF.

The rearrangement uses TRBV10-3 and TRBJ1-5; TRBD1 matches at 8 bases. Germline CDR1 is ENHRY and CDR2 is SYGVKD. This CDR3 has 14 amino acids. Trimming at V came to 5 bases and at J to 5 bases, leaving 5 bases not matched to a gene. Here the CDR3 DNA reads TGTGCCATCAGTCGGACAGGGTACGATCAGCCCCAGCATTTT. This sequence encodes CAISRTGYDQPQHF.

This clonotype was seen a few times. The CDR3 coding sequence is TGCGCCAGCGGGCGGGCGCGGCTCAGCGGTCACACTGAAGCTTTCTTT. The encoded protein is CASGRARLSGHTEAFF. The genes are TRBV10-2 and TRBJ1-1; D is ambiguous. Germline V lookup: CDR1 WSHSY, CDR2 SAAADI. V shed 8 bases and J shed 3 bases, with 22 bases lying between them. The CDR3 is 16 amino acids.

The V gene is TRBV29-1, the J gene TRBJ2-5, with TRBD1 identical over 8 bases. The CDR3 consists of 13 residues. Unmatched junction bases numbered 8, after V lost 6 bases and J lost 5 bases. Germline CDR1 and CDR2: SQVTM and ANQGSEA. The CDR3 here is CSVTQGAGETQYF. CDR3 coding DNA: TGCAGCGTGACTCAGGGGGCAGGGGAGACCCAGTACTTC. Full variable domain (remainder filled in from reference TRBV29-1 and TRBJ2-5): SAVISQKPSRDICQRGTSLTIQCQVDSQVTMMFWYRQQPGQSLTLIATANQGSEATYESGFVIDKFPISRPNLTFSTLTVSNMSPEDSSIYLCSVTQGAGETQYFGPGTRLLVL.

The chain employs TRBV29-1 and TRBJ2-1, with D perhaps matching TRBD2 (5 bases). The germline V gene has CDR1 SQVTM and CDR2 ANQGSEA. The CDR3 runs to 16 residues. Trimming stripped 2 bases from V and 1 base from J, with 15 bases between. The CDR3 bases are TGCAGCGTTGAAACAGCACAAACGGGGTCCTACAATGAGCAGTTCTTC. This codes for CSVETAQTGSYNEQFF.

This clonotype has a handful of counts. The rearrangement links TRBV10-3 to TRBJ1-1, with D unresolved. CDR1 and CDR2 (germline): ENHRY, SYGVKD. This CDR3 has 13 residues. V was trimmed by 7 bases and J by 4 bases, leaving 13 bases between them. Here the CDR3 reads CAITPDETTEAFF. The CDR3 DNA sequence: TGTGCCATCACTCCGGACGAAACCACTGAAGCTTTCTTT.

This clonotype came up a few times. The chain joins TRBV10-3 to TRBJ2-1, with 7 bases identical to TRBD2. CDR3 length: 13 amino acids. Trimming removed 6 bases from V and 2 bases from J; junction bases left unmatched: 1. Germline assignment: CDR1 ENHRY and CDR2 SYGVKD. In DNA, the CDR3 is TGTGCCATCAGCAGCGGGACCTACAATGAGCAGTTCTTC. As protein: CAISSGTYNEQFF.

This clonotype was picked up many times. The CDR3 DNA sequence: TGTGCCAGCAGCGACGACCGGGTCGCACCTGAAGCTTTCTTT. Residues: CASSDDRVAPEAFF. The chain is built from TRBV3-1 and TRBJ1-1, with D hard to call. V lost 5 bases and J 6 bases, leaving 16 bases between the germline ends. CDR1 and CDR2 from the germline V gene are LGHDT and YNNKEL (reference sequence). The CDR3 is made up of 14 amino acids.

This clonotype came up many times. The rearrangement uses TRBV6-6 and TRBJ1-1; 7 bases line up with TRBD1. Germline assignment: CDR1 MNHNY and CDR2 SVGAGI (reference sequence). The CDR3 runs to 12 residues. After removal of 6 bases from V and 4 bases from J, the junction contained 2 bases not matched to a gene. CDR3 DNA: TGTGCCAGCAGGCGACAGGGCACTGAAGCTTTCTTT. Amino acids: CASRRQGTEAFF.

The chain carries TRBV6-4 and TRBJ2-2; TRBD2 agrees at 7 bases. The germline CDR1 and CDR2 sequences are MRHNA and SNTAGT. V was clipped by 0 bases and J by 4 bases; unmatched bases: 8. This CDR3 comprises 17 residues. CDR3 coding DNA: TGTGCCAGCAGTGACTCGAGCGGCGGGAGCTCCACCGGGGAGCTGTTTTTT. It is translated as CASSDSSGGSSTGELFF.

The CDR3 DNA reads as TGTGCCAGCAGTCCATGGGAGACCGGACCCCTCCACTTT. It encodes CASSPWETGPLHF. The chain couples TRBV12-3 or TRBV12-4 to TRBJ1-6; D gene ambiguous. The CDR3 has 13 residues. The V end lost 5 bases, the J end lost 12 bases, and 14 bases lay between the germline ends.

With regard to this clonotype: Germline and junction disagree at one end, which may indicate a read error. The J gene is TRBJ1-4, the V gene TRBV6-1; a weak D match, TRBD1 (6 bases). Germline CDR1 reads MNHNS; CDR2 reads SASEGT. The CDR3 is made up of 14 amino acids. CDR3 sequence (DNA): TGTGCCACCAGTCGGGGGCCAACTAATGAAAAACTGTTTTTT. This encodes CATSRGPTNEKLFF.

The chain has TRBV5-1 and TRBJ2-2; 7 bases are shared with TRBD1. This CDR3 has 14 residues. With 3 bases clipped from V and 7 bases from J, the junction kept 6 bases outside the gene matches. Germline CDR1 and CDR2: SGHRS and YFSETQ. The CDR3 loop is CASSSGQPSGELFF. CDR3 DNA: TGCGCCAGCAGCTCGGGACAGCCCAGCGGGGAGCTGTTTTTT.

This clonotype was recorded at least ten times. This rearrangement joins TRBV29-1 to TRBJ1-1, with D maybe TRBD1 (5 bases). The CDR3 spans 12 residues. Trimming removed 6 bases from V and 1 base from J, with 9 bases in between. The germline V gene has CDR1 SQVTM and CDR2 ANQGSEA. CDR3 protein: CSVATANTEAFF. The CDR3 DNA follows: TGCAGCGTCGCGACAGCGAACACTGAAGCTTTCTTT.

In its sample, this clonotype was seen many times. The gene calls are TRBV7-2 and TRBJ2-5; weak D call: TRBD2 (6 bases). The germline V gene encodes CDR1 SGHTA and CDR2 FQGNSA. V lost 5 bases and J 8 bases, leaving 15 bases between the germline ends. The CDR3 length is 13 residues. Here the CDR3 DNA reads TGTGCCAGCAGCCGGGGGAAGCGAGTAACCCAGTACTTC. This codes for CASSRGKRVTQYF.

V usage is TRBV20-1 and J usage is TRBJ1-6, with TRBD1 matching over 9 bases. The CDR3 has 14 residues. Germline-derived CDR1 and CDR2 are DFQATT and SNEGSKA (reference sequence). V shed 1 base, J shed 7 bases, and the junction held 2 bases outside the gene matches. The CDR3 bases are TGCAGTGCTAGAGGACAGGGGGGGAATTCACCCCTCCACTTT. Protein product: CSARGQGGNSPLHF.

This chain joins TRBV12-3 or TRBV12-4 and TRBJ2-1; 8 nucleotides agree with TRBD2. The CDR3 totals 15 residues. Losses at the gene ends were 5 bases for V and 4 bases for J; bases not matched to a gene: 7. This CDR3 is CASSLRLARYNEQFF. CDR3 nucleotides: TGTGCCAGCAGTCTTAGACTAGCGAGGTACAATGAGCAGTTCTTC.

This sequence joins TRBV12-3 or TRBV12-4 and TRBJ1-3, with a possible D match to TRBD1 (6 bases). Trimming took 8 bases from V and 0 from J, leaving 14 bases between them. The CDR3 length is 15 residues. Here the CDR3 DNA reads TGTGCCAGCGGCAGGGGCCCGAGCTCTGGAAACACCATATATTTT. It is translated as CASGRGPSSGNTIYF.

This rearrangement joins TRBV5-6 to TRBJ2-1, with 10 bases that match TRBD1. The CDR3 is made up of 14 amino acids. Per germline, CDR1 SGHDT and CDR2 YYEEEE. V lost 4 bases to trimming and J lost 6 bases; unmatched junction nucleotides: 4. CDR3 amino acids: CASSSRDRGNEQFF. DNA of the CDR3: TGTGCCAGCAGCAGCCGGGACAGGGGCAATGAGCAGTTCTTC.

This clonotype was seen a few times. Mismatch with germline at one junction end may stem from a read error. V and J are TRBV5-1 and TRBJ2-5; D unclear. Germline CDR1 is SGHRS and CDR2 is YFSETQ. CDR3 length: 11 amino acids. The CDR3 DNA is TGTGCCAGCAGTTCGAGGGAGACCCAGTACTTC. Translating gives CASSSRETQYF.

The sample holds many counts of this clonotype. V gene TRBV11-2 combines with J gene TRBJ1-2; TRBD1 aligns across 7 bases. This CDR3 contains 17 residues. CDR1 is SGHAT, CDR2 FQNNGV, per germline. The V and J ends lost 1 base and 0 bases, in that order; junction bases with no gene match: 8. CDR3 loop: CASSLGPRGTANYGYTF. DNA of the CDR3: TGTGCCAGCAGCTTAGGACCCCGAGGGACAGCTAACTATGGCTACACCTTC.

The genes are TRBV29-1 and TRBJ2-4; D may be TRBD2 (6 bases). The CDR3 has 13 residues. Trimming shortened V by 3 bases and J by 2 bases, and 8 bases separated the two germline ends. Germline CDR1 reads SQVTM; CDR2 reads ANQGSEA. The CDR3 DNA sequence: TGCAGCGTTGAGGAGGGGTCCAAAAACATTCAGTACTTC. It codes for CSVEEGSKNIQYF.

This chain connects TRBV12-3 or TRBV12-4 to TRBJ1-4, with 11 bases matching TRBD1. V shed 6 bases, J shed 5 bases, and the junction held 8 bases outside the gene matches. This CDR3 has 16 amino acids. This CDR3 is CASSRSGDRGNEKLFF. DNA of the CDR3: TGTGCCAGCAGCCGATCCGGGGACAGGGGGAATGAAAAACTGTTTTTT.

The sample holds many counts of this clonotype. This rearrangement joins TRBV13 to TRBJ1-5; no clear D gene. The CDR3 runs to 16 residues. The V end lost 0 bases, the J end lost 1 base, and 10 bases lay between the germline ends. Germline V gives CDR1 PRHDT, CDR2 FYEKMQ (reference sequence). The CDR3 bases are TGTGCCAGCAGCTTAGGCGGAGGAAGGAGCAATCAGCCCCAGCATTTT. Amino acids: CASSLGGGRSNQPQHF. Complete variable domain (other parts from reference TRBV13 and TRBJ1-5): AAGVIQSPRHLIKEKRETATLKCYPIPRHDTVYWYQQGPGQDPQFLISFYEKMQSDKGSIPDRFSAQQFSDYHSELNMSSLELGDSALYFCASSLGGGRSNQPQHFGDGTRLSIL.

About this clonotype itself: This may come from a read error, since a much larger clone is one base off. V gene TRBV10-3 combines with J gene TRBJ2-5; 9 nucleotides match TRBD1. This CDR3 is built from 13 residues. Germline lookup yields CDR1 ENHRY and CDR2 SYGVKD. J lost 6 bases, V lost 3 bases, and 2 bases had no gene match. The CDR3 loop reads CAISEGQGKTQYF. The CDR3 coding sequence is TGTGCCATCAGTGAAGGACAGGGGAAGACCCAGTACTTC.

There are a few counts of this clonotype. The chain links TRBV29-1 to TRBJ2-1, with D tentatively TRBD1 or TRBD2 (5 bases each). V lost 7 bases and J 9 bases, leaving 16 bases between the germline ends. Looked up from germline, CDR1 is SQVTM and CDR2 is ANQGSEA. The CDR3 extends over 12 amino acids. The CDR3: CSGRWDRPEQFF. The CDR3 DNA is TGCAGCGGGCGATGGGACCGCCCTGAGCAGTTCTTC.

This clonotype occurred a few times. The CDR3 here is CAWRADLLAAEAFF. As DNA, the CDR3 is TGTGCCTGGAGAGCGGACCTCCTCGCAGCTGAAGCTTTCTTT. J is TRBJ1-1 and V is TRBV30; no definite D call. Germline V gene data show CDR1 as GTSNPN and CDR2 as SVGIG (reference sequence). The CDR3 runs 14 residues. V was cut by 3 bases and J by 6 bases, with 17 bases left in between. The entire variable domain, with the rest obtained from reference TRBV30 and TRBJ1-1, is as follows: SQTIHQWPATLVQPVGSPLSLECTVEGTSNPNLYWYRQAAGRGLQLLFYSVGIGQISSEVPQNLSASRPQDRQFILSSKKLLLSDSGFYLCAWRADLLAAEAFFGQGTRLTVV.

This sequence joins TRBV12-3 or TRBV12-4 and TRBJ2-3; 7 bases agree with TRBD1. With 6 bases clipped from V and 6 bases from J, the junction kept 6 bases outside the gene matches. The CDR3 is 13 amino acids. Here the CDR3 DNA reads TGTGCCAGCAGACAGACAGGGATCGATACGCAGTATTTT. Amino acid sequence: CASRQTGIDTQYF.